One sample yielded the 32 T cell receptor beta chains listed below, sequenced in a study of cytomegalovirus exposure and HLA in healthy donors. Both 60 Vbeta primers and 13 Jbeta primers went into the PCR. Some clones are missing from TCRdb's copy, which holds only in-frame ones; the method was immunoSEQ multiplex PCR. The sample yields some 140,000 clones, approximately 79% seen once. Material: PBMCs. These receptors all stem from a woman aged 45-60 years in good health and CMV-seropositive.

The chain employs TRBV5-1 and TRBJ2-3, with 7 bases lining up with TRBD2. V trimming: 0 bases; J trimming: 6 bases; junction bases outside the gene matches: 7. The CDR3 loop spans 15 amino acids. The germline CDR1 and CDR2 sequences are SGHRS and YFSETQ. This CDR3 reads CASSLEGGGGDTQYF. The CDR3 nucleotides read TGCGCCAGCAGCTTGGAAGGCGGGGGAGGGGATACGCAGTATTTT. The entire variable domain, with the rest obtained from reference TRBV5-1 and TRBJ2-3, is as follows: KAGVTQTPRYLIKTRGQQVTLSCSPISGHRSVSWYQQTPGQGLQFLFEYFSETQRNKGNFPGRFSGRQFSNSRSEMNVSTLELGDSALYLCASSLEGGGGDTQYFGPGTRLTVL.

This clone was recorded only once. The chain recombines TRBV7-8 with TRBJ1-1, with D possibly matching TRBD1 (6 bases). This CDR3 spans 14 amino acids. The V gene's germline CDR1 is SGHVS and CDR2 FQNEAQ. V lost 5 bases and J lost 7, with 17 bases in between. For the CDR3, the DNA is TGTGCCAGCAGCATTACGGCGAGGGGGGGTGAAGCTTTCTTT. Amino acid sequence: CASSITARGGEAFF.

CDR3 bases: TGCGCCAGCAGCAGGAATAGCGGCTCCTACGAGCAGTACTTC. Translating it yields CASSRNSGSYEQYF. The chain has TRBV5-1 and TRBJ2-7, with a tentative D call TRBD2 (6 bases). The ends were cut back, 4 bases at V and 0 bases at J, with 11 bases in the middle. CDR1 SGHRS and CDR2 YFSETQ come from the germline V gene. CDR3 length: 14 amino acids.

The chain employs TRBV4-1 and TRBJ2-1; TRBD2 matches at 13 bases. CDR1 MGHRA and CDR2 YSYEKL come from the germline V gene. The length of the CDR3 is 14 residues. V shed 3 bases, J shed 10 bases, and the junction held 3 bases outside the gene matches. The CDR3 spells CASSQPGLAGEQFF. CDR3 sequence (DNA): TGCGCCAGCAGCCAGCCGGGACTAGCGGGAGAGCAGTTCTTC.

This clone was counted a few times. This sequence joins TRBV4-1 and TRBJ2-7; tentative D call: TRBD1 (6 bases). V was cut by 4 bases and J by 4 bases, with 14 bases left in between. The germline CDR1 and CDR2 sequences are MGHRA and YSYEKL. The CDR3 is 14 residues long. The CDR3 nucleotides read TGCGCCAGCAGCCCCTACAGGGTCTCATACGAGCAGTACTTC. Its protein is CASSPYRVSYEQYF.

This clone was recorded once. The rearrangement links TRBV7-2 to TRBJ2-7; 9 nucleotides line up with TRBD2. The trim removed 6 bases at V and 2 bases at J, leaving 8 bases unmatched. Looked up from germline, CDR1 is SGHTA and CDR2 is FQGNSA. The CDR3 consists of 15 residues. The CDR3 here is CASSRAGGLTYEQYF. CDR3 bases: TGTGCCAGCAGTCGAGCGGGGGGCCTGACCTACGAGCAGTACTTC. The entire variable domain, with the rest obtained from reference TRBV7-2 and TRBJ2-7, is as follows: GAGVSQSPSNKVTEKGKDVELRCDPISGHTALYWYRQSLGQGLEFLIYFQGNSAPDKSGLPSDRFSAERTGGSVSTLTIQRTQQEDSAVYLCASSRAGGLTYEQYFGPGTRLTVT.

V and J are TRBV14 and TRBJ2-2; 12 nucleotides line up with TRBD2. In germline, CDR1 is SGHDN, CDR2 FVKESK. With 4 bases clipped from V and 1 base from J, the junction kept 1 base outside the gene matches. This CDR3 comprises 16 residues. Written as DNA, the CDR3 is TGTGCCAGCAGCCCACTAGCGGGGGGGAACACCGGGGAGCTGTTTTTT. Translation gives CASSPLAGGNTGELFF.

This clone appeared a few times. The CDR3 region has the DNA TGCAGCGTTGCCACAGGGGACTACGAGCAGTACTTC. Amino acid sequence: CSVATGDYEQYF. The chain uses TRBV29-1 and TRBJ2-7, with 7 bases aligning to TRBD1. This CDR3 comprises 12 residues. CDR1 is SQVTM and CDR2 is ANQGSEA in the germline V gene. J gave up 3 bases and V 4 bases, and 3 bases lay outside the gene matches.

The chain has TRBV11-3 and TRBJ1-5, with a weak D call TRBD1 (6 bases). Trimming took off 2 bases at V and 5 bases at J, with 16 bases between the two ends. The CDR3 length is 16 residues. CDR1 is SGHNT and CDR2 is YENEEA in the germline V gene. CDR3 in DNA: TGTGCCAGCAGCTTAAGGGTAGGGGGAGAAGATCAGCCCCAGCATTTT. Amino acids: CASSLRVGGEDQPQHF.

V and J are TRBV5-4 and TRBJ2-3; D is uncertain. This CDR3 spans 14 amino acids. Trimming removed 0 bases from V and 3 bases from J, with 8 bases in between. Germline CDR1 SGHNT, CDR2 YYREEE (reference sequence). CDR3 in amino acids: CASSLALRTDTQYF. CDR3 nucleotides: TGTGCCAGCAGCTTGGCCTTGAGGACAGATACGCAGTATTTT.

V is TRBV6-6 and J is TRBJ1-1, with D possibly being TRBD1 (5 bases). This CDR3 spans 14 amino acids. The germline V and J ends were trimmed by 8 bases and 1 base, with 14 bases remaining between them. Germline V gene sequence: CDR1 MNHNY, CDR2 SVGAGI (reference sequence). CDR3 residues: CASGAVYKNTEAFF. As DNA, the CDR3 is TGTGCCAGCGGGGCCGTTTACAAGAACACTGAAGCTTTCTTT.

The chain recombines TRBV4-3 with TRBJ1-2; 11 bases fit TRBD1. The V segment lost 3 bases and the J segment 8 bases; nucleotides outside the gene matches: 8. Germline CDR1 reads LGHNA; CDR2 reads YSLEER. The CDR3 is made up of 15 amino acids. CDR3 loop: CASSHQDRGREGYTF. CDR3 nucleotide sequence: TGCGCCAGCAGCCACCAGGACAGGGGGCGCGAGGGCTACACCTTC.

The rearrangement uses TRBV15 and TRBJ1-4; 10 positions match TRBD1. The V and J ends lost 1 base and 4 bases, in that order; junction bases with no gene match: 6. The CDR3 has 17 amino acids. The V gene's germline CDR1 is LNHNV and CDR2 YYDKDF (reference sequence). The CDR3 reads CATSRAPTGGSNEKLFF. CDR3 in DNA: TGTGCCACCAGCAGAGCTCCGACAGGGGGCAGTAATGAAAAACTGTTTTTT.

V gene TRBV10-2 combines with J gene TRBJ1-4, with D unresolved. The CDR3 has 13 amino acids. Trimming took off 7 bases at V and 5 bases at J, with 11 bases between the two ends. Looked up from germline, CDR1 is WSHSY and CDR2 is SAAADI. The CDR3 is CASKASGNEKLFF. The CDR3 DNA reads as TGCGCCAGCAAAGCGAGTGGAAATGAAAAACTGTTTTTT.

The chain uses TRBV18 and TRBJ1-4, with 9 bases matching TRBD1. Germline lookup yields CDR1 KGHSH and CDR2 LQKENI. The CDR3 has 15 amino acids. V trimming: 3 bases; J trimming: 7 bases; junction bases outside the gene matches: 6. The CDR3 loop is CASSPGQGISEKLFF. CDR3 DNA: TGTGCCAGCTCACCTGGACAGGGGATAAGTGAAAAACTGTTTTTT.

This chain connects TRBV19 to TRBJ2-2; TRBD1 matches at 11 bases. Germline V gene data show CDR1 as LNHDA and CDR2 as SQIVND (reference sequence). V lost 7 bases and J lost 3; bases outside the gene matches: 4. The CDR3 totals 15 residues. As DNA, the CDR3 is TGTGCCAGTACGGACAGGGGGCGAGACACCGGGGAGCTGTTTTTT. Translated: CASTDRGRDTGELFF.

This rearrangement joins TRBV5-4 to TRBJ2-2; 12 nucleotides line up with TRBD2. The V gene's germline CDR1 is SGHNT and CDR2 YYREEE (reference sequence). The CDR3 length is 19 residues. Losses at the gene ends were 6 bases for V and 0 bases for J; bases not matched to a gene: 12. CDR3 loop: CASKIEKTSGGTNTGELFF. DNA for the CDR3: TGTGCCAGCAAGATCGAGAAGACTAGCGGGGGAACGAACACCGGGGAGCTGTTTTTT. Together with reference TRBV5-4 and TRBJ2-2, the CDR3 gives the full variable domain: ETGVTQSPTHLIKTRGQQVTLRCSSQSGHNTVSWYQQALGQGPQFIFQYYREEENGRGNFPPRFSGLQFPNYSSELNVNALELDDSALYLCASKIEKTSGGTNTGELFFGEGSRLTVL.

V gene TRBV9 combines with J gene TRBJ2-3; 12 positions match TRBD2. V gave up 0 bases and J gave up 1 base; unmatched junction bases: 15. The CDR3 is made up of 21 amino acids. Germline CDR1 reads SGDLS; CDR2 reads YYNGEE. The chain's CDR3 is CASSVATGLAGGALGTDTQYF. The CDR3 DNA follows: TGTGCCAGCAGCGTAGCTACGGGCCTAGCGGGGGGGGCTCTGGGCACAGATACGCAGTATTTT.

This clone came up a few times. The J gene is TRBJ2-7, the V gene TRBV5-1; 9 nucleotides match TRBD1. The germline V gene encodes CDR1 SGHRS and CDR2 YFSETQ. CDR3 length equals 15 residues. The ends lost 0 bases at V and 3 bases at J; junction bases unmatched: 4. The CDR3 is CASSLGGQGDYEQYF. CDR3 in DNA: TGCGCCAGCAGCTTGGGGGGACAGGGAGACTACGAGCAGTACTTC.

The rearrangement links TRBV29-1 to TRBJ1-2; D is ambiguous. The germline V gene has CDR1 SQVTM and CDR2 ANQGSEA. V dropped 6 bases and J dropped 4 bases, with 9 bases sitting between them. The CDR3 length is 11 residues. The CDR3: CSVPTVYGYTF. The CDR3 DNA reads as TGCAGCGTACCCACTGTCTATGGCTACACCTTC.

The chain carries TRBV6-5 and TRBJ1-5; possibly TRBD1 for D (5 bases). Germline assignment: CDR1 MNHEY and CDR2 SVGAGI. The CDR3 contains 13 residues. V was clipped by 5 bases and J by 3 bases, with 8 bases between them. DNA for the CDR3: TGTGCCAGCAGTAAGGGACTCAATCAGCCCCAGCATTTT. This translates into CASSKGLNQPQHF.

This clone came up a few times. The rearrangement uses TRBV4-3 and TRBJ1-3; possible D gene TRBD1, 5 bases. The CDR3 length is 16 residues. Trimming shortened V by 1 base and J by 2 bases, and 12 bases separated the two germline ends. Germline CDR1 is LGHNA and CDR2 is YSLEER. DNA for the CDR3: TGCGCCAGCAGCCAAGCTGCGGGGGGGACTGGAAACACCATATATTTT. Its translation: CASSQAAGGTGNTIYF.

This clone has only a few counts. The gene calls are TRBV4-3 and TRBJ1-1; tentative D call: TRBD1 (6 bases). V was clipped by 1 base and J by 3 bases, with 18 bases between them. The CDR3 sequence is 17 residues long. Per germline, CDR1 LGHNA and CDR2 YSLEER. The CDR3 is CASSQAPGEYGDTEAFF. CDR3 coding DNA: TGCGCCAGCAGCCAAGCGCCAGGGGAGTATGGGGACACTGAAGCTTTCTTT.

V is TRBV5-1 and J is TRBJ1-2; TRBD1 matches at 7 bases. Unmatched junction bases numbered 9, after V lost 4 bases and J lost 6 bases. The CDR3 length is 14 residues. Germline V gene data show CDR1 as SGHRS and CDR2 as YFSETQ. CDR3 sequence (DNA): TGCGCCAGCAGCCCCCAGACAGGGCCTCATGGCTACACCTTC. Its protein product is CASSPQTGPHGYTF.

J is TRBJ2-7 and V is TRBV18; 10 nucleotides line up with TRBD1. The germline V gene has CDR1 KGHSH and CDR2 LQKENI. The CDR3 spans 15 residues. Trimming at V came to 3 bases and at J to 2 bases, leaving 4 bases not matched to a gene. In nucleotides, the CDR3 is TGTGCCAGCTCACCCGGACAGGGGGGGACCTACGAGCAGTACTTC. It translates to CASSPGQGGTYEQYF.

V is TRBV5-1 and J is TRBJ2-1, with 7 bases matching TRBD1. CDR1 SGHRS and CDR2 YFSETQ come from the germline V gene. The CDR3 extends over 15 amino acids. V dropped 0 bases and J dropped 8; count of bases not matched to a gene: 8. In DNA form, the CDR3 reads TGCGCCAGCAGCTTGGGAAGGGGGCCGAGCGATGAGCAGTTCTTC. It is translated as CASSLGRGPSDEQFF.

This rearrangement joins TRBV7-9 to TRBJ2-5; D uncertain. This CDR3 is built from 12 residues. CDR1 is SEHNR and CDR2 is FQNEAQ in the germline V gene (reference sequence). The V gene lost 3 bases and the J gene lost 1 base, with 3 bases spanning the gap. The CDR3, as DNA: TGTGCCAGCAGCTTCTTCCAAGAGACCCAGTACTTC. Protein: CASSFFQETQYF.

The chain uses TRBV9 and TRBJ2-1; D gene unclear. CDR1 SGDLS and CDR2 YYNGEE come from the germline V gene. V gave up 7 bases and J gave up 5 bases, with 7 bases separating them. This CDR3 is 11 amino acids long. The CDR3 DNA follows: TGTGCCAGCCGTCGAGACAATGAGCAGTTCTTC. Residues: CASRRDNEQFF.

As to this clone: Sequence at one end of the junction differs from germline and may be a read error. The chain recombines TRBV29-1 with TRBJ2-1; TRBD1 might be the D (6 bases). From germline, CDR1 is SQVTM and CDR2 ANQGSEA. The CDR3 covers 14 residues. The CDR3 here is CSVLRTVGNNEQLF. The CDR3 bases are TGCAGCGTTCTTAGGACAGTAGGGAACAATGAGCAGCTCTTC.

V and J are TRBV5-4 and TRBJ1-1; D gene unclear. The CDR3 sequence is 16 residues long. Trimming left V 1 base short and J 3 bases short, with 16 bases between. CDR1 and CDR2 from the germline V gene are SGHNT and YYREEE (reference sequence). The CDR3: CASSLSGRGLHTEAFF. CDR3 coding DNA: TGTGCCAGCAGCTTGTCCGGCCGCGGTCTTCACACTGAAGCTTTCTTT.

The chain has TRBV5-4 and TRBJ2-3, with 10 bases aligning to TRBD2. V was clipped by 4 bases and J by 4 bases; unmatched bases: 6. Per the germline V gene, CDR1 is SGHNT and CDR2 is YYREEE (reference sequence). This CDR3 comprises 15 residues. DNA for the CDR3: TGTGCCAGCAGCCAAGAGCGGGGGGGCCCAGATACGCAGTATTTT. This gives the protein CASSQERGGPDTQYF.

The V and J genes are TRBV9 and TRBJ2-3; 11 positions agree with TRBD2. CDR1 SGDLS and CDR2 YYNGEE come from the germline V gene. The CDR3 covers 15 residues. The ends lost 6 bases at V and 1 base at J; junction bases unmatched: 4. This CDR3 reads CASKETSGGTDTQYF. CDR3 bases: TGTGCCAGCAAGGAGACTAGCGGGGGCACAGATACGCAGTATTTT.